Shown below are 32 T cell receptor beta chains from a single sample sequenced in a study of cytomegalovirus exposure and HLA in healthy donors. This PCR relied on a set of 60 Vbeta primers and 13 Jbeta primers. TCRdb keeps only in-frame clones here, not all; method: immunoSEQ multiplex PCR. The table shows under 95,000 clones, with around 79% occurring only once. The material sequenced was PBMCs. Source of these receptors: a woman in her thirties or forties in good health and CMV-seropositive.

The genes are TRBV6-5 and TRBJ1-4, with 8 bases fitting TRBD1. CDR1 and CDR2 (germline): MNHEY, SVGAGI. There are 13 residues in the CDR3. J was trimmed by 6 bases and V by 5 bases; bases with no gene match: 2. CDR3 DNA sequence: TGTGCCAGCAGTAGACAGGGGTATGAAAAACTGTTTTTT. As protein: CASSRQGYEKLFF.

The CDR3 DNA reads as TGTGCCAGCAGATTCGGGGGAGGGGGCTACGAGCAGTACTTC. Translation: CASRFGGGGYEQYF. The V gene is TRBV2, the J gene TRBJ2-7, with D possibly TRBD2 on 7 matching bases. This CDR3 comprises 14 residues. In germline, CDR1 is SNHLY, CDR2 FYNNEI. Trimming removed 6 bases from V and 3 bases from J, with 15 bases in between. The full variable domain, completed using reference TRBV2 and TRBJ2-7, is EPEVTQTPSHQVTQMGQEVILRCVPISNHLYFYWYRQILGQKVEFLVSFYNNEISEKSEIFDDQFSVERPDGSNFTLKIRSTKLEDSAMYFCASRFGGGGYEQYFGPGTRLTVT.

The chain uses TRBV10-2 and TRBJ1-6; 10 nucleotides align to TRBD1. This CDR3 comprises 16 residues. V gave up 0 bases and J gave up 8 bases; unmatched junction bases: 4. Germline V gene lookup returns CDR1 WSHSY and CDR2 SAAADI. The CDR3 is CASSESPGTGDSPLHF. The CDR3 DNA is TGCGCCAGCAGTGAGTCACCCGGGACAGGGGATTCACCCCTCCACTTT.

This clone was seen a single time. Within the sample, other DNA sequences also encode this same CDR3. CDR3 nucleotides: TGTGCCAGCAGCCCCGGGGGCGGGAGAACTGAAGCTTTCTTT. It encodes CASSPGGGRTEAFF. The chain couples TRBV9 to TRBJ1-1; perhaps TRBD1 as D (6 bases). Per the germline V gene, CDR1 is SGDLS and CDR2 is YYNGEE. This CDR3 is built from 14 residues. V was trimmed by 4 bases and J by 5 bases, leaving 15 bases between them.

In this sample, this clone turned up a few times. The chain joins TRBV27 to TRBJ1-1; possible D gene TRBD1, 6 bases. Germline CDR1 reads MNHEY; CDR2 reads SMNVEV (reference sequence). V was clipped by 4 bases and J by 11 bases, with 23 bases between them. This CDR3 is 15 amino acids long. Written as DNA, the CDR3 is TGTGCCAGCAGTTCTACACCCGGGACACAGGAGCGCGCTTTCTTT. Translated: CASSSTPGTQERAFF.

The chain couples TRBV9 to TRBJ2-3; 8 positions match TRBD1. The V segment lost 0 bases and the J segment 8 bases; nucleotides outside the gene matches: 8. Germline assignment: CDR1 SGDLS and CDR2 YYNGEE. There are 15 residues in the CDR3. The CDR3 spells CASSVVQGATGTQYF. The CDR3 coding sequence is TGTGCCAGCAGCGTAGTTCAGGGGGCAACGGGTACGCAGTATTTT.

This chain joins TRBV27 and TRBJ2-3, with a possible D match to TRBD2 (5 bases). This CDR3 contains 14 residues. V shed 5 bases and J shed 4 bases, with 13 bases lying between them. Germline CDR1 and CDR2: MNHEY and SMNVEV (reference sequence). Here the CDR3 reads CASSRREGADTQYF. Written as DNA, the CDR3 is TGTGCCAGCAGTCGTCGCGAGGGCGCAGATACGCAGTATTTT.

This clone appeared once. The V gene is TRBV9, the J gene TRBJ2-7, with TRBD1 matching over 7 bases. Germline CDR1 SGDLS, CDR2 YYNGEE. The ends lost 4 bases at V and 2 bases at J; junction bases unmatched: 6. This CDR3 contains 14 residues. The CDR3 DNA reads TGTGCCAGCAGCCCCGGACAGGCACCCTACGAGCAGTACTTC. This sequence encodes CASSPGQAPYEQYF.

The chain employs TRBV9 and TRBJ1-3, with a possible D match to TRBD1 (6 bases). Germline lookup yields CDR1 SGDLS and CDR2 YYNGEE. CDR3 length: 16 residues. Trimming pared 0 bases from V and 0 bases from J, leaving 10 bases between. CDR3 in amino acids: CASSVAGTPSGNTIYF. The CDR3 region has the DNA TGTGCCAGCAGCGTAGCTGGGACACCCTCTGGAAACACCATATATTTT.

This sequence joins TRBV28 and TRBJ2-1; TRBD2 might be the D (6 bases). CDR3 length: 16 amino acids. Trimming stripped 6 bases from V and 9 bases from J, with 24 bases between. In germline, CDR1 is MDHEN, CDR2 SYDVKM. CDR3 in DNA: TGTGCCAGCAGCGCCCTTGGGACTGCCAACCCCATTGAGCAGTTCTTC. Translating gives CASSALGTANPIEQFF.

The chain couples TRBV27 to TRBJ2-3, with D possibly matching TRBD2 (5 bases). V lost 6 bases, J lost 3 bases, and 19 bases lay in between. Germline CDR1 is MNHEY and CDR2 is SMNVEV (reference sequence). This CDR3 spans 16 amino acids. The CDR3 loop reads CASSPVVSGGTDTQYF. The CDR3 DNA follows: TGTGCCAGCAGCCCTGTCGTGTCTGGAGGTACAGATACGCAGTATTTT.

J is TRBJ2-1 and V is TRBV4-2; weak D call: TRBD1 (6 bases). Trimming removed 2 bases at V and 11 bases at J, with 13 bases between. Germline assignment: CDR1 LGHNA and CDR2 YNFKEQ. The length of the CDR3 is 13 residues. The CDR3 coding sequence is TGTGCCAGCAGCCAACTAACAGGGAACCAGCAGTTCTTC. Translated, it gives CASSQLTGNQQFF.

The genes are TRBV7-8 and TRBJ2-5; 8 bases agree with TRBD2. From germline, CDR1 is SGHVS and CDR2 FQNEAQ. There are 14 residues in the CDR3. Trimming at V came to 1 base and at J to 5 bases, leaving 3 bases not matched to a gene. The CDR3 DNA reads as TGTGCCAGCAGCTTAGGACTAGCGATGGAGACCCAGTACTTC. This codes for CASSLGLAMETQYF.

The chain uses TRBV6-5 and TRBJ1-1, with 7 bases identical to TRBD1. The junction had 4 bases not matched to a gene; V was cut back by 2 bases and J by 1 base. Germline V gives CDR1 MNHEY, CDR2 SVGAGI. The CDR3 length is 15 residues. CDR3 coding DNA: TGTGCCAGCAGTTACGGGGACAGTCGGAACACTGAAGCTTTCTTT. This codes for CASSYGDSRNTEAFF.

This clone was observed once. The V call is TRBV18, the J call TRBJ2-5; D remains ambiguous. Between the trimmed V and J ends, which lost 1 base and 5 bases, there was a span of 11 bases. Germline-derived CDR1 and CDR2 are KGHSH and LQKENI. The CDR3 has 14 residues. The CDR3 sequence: CASSPRQVDETQYF. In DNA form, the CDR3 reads TGTGCCAGCTCACCACGGCAGGTCGACGAGACCCAGTACTTC.

The CDR3 sequence is CASSSDRNLNTGELFF. In DNA, the CDR3 is TGTGCCAGCAGCTCAGACAGAAACTTGAACACCGGGGAGCTGTTTTTT. The V call is TRBV7-9, the J call TRBJ2-2; D is perhaps TRBD1 (5 bases). V gave up 4 bases and J gave up 1 base, with 13 bases separating them. CDR3 length: 16 amino acids. The V gene's germline CDR1 is SEHNR and CDR2 FQNEAQ (reference sequence).

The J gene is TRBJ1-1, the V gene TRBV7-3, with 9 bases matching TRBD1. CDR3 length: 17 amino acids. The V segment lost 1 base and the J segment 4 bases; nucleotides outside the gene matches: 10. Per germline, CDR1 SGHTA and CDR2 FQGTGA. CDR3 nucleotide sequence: TGTGCCAGCAGCTTAAGGGGACCGGGACAGGGAGGCACTGAAGCTTTCTTT. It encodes CASSLRGPGQGGTEAFF.

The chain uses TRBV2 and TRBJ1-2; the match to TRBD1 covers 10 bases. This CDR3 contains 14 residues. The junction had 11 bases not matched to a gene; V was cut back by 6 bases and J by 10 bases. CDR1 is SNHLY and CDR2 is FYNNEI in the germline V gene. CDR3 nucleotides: TGTGCCAGCAGGACAGGGGGCGGTAAAGTGACCTACACCTTC. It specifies CASRTGGGKVTYTF.

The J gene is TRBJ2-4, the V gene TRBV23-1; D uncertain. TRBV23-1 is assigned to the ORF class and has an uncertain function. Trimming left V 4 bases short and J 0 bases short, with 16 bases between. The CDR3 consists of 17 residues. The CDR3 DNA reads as TGCGCCAGCAGTCCCCAGTTTCGTCGACTAGCCAAAAACATTCAGTACTTC. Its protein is CASSPQFRRLAKNIQYF.

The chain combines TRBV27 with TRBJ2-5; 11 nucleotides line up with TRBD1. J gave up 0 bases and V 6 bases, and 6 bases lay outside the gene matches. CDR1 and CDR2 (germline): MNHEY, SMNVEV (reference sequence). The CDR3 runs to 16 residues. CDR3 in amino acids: CASSSRDRGYQETQYF. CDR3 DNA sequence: TGTGCCAGCAGCTCCCGGGACAGGGGGTACCAAGAGACCCAGTACTTC.

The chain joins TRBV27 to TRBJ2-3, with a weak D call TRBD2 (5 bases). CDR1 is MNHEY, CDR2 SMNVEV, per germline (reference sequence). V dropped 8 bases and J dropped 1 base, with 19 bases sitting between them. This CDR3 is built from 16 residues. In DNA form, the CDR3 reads TGTGCCAGCTCGGTGGTGGGAGTTGGGGGCACAGATACGCAGTATTTT. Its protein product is CASSVVGVGGTDTQYF.

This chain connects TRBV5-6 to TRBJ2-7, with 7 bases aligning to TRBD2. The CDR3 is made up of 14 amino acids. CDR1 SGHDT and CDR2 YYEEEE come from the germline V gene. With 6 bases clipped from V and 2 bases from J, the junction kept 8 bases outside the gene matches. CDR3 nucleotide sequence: TGTGCCAGCACCTCGGGGGGTGCGACCTACGAGCAGTACTTC. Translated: CASTSGGATYEQYF.

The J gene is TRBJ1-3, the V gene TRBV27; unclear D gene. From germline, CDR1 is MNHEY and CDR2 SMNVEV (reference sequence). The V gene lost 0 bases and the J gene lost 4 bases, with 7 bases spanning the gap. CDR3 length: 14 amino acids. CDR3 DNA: TGTGCCAGCAGTTTATCCGGGATGGGAAACACCATATATTTT. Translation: CASSLSGMGNTIYF.

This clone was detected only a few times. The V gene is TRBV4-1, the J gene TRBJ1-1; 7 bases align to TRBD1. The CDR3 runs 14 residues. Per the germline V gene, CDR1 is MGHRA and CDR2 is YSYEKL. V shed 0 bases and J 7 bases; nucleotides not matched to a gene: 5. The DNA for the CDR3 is TGCGCCAGCAGCCAAGATCCCGACAGGGTTGAAGCTTTCTTT. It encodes CASSQDPDRVEAFF.

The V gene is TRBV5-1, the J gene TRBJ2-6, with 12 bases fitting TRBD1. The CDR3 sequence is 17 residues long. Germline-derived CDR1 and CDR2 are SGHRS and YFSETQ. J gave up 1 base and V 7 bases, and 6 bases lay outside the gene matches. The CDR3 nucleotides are TGCGCCAGCGGGCCGGGACAGGGGGCTTCTGGGGCCAACGTCCTGACTTTC. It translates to CASGPGQGASGANVLTF. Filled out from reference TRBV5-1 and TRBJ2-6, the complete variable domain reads KAGVTQTPRYLIKTRGQQVTLSCSPISGHRSVSWYQQTPGQGLQFLFEYFSETQRNKGNFPGRFSGRQFSNSRSEMNVSTLELGDSALYLCASGPGQGASGANVLTFGAGSRLTVL.

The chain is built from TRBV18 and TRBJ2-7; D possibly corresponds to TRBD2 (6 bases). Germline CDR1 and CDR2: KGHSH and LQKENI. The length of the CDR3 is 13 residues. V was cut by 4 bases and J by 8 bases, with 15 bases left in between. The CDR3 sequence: CASSHGGPTKQYF. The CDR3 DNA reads TGTGCCAGCTCACACGGGGGTCCTACGAAGCAGTACTTC.

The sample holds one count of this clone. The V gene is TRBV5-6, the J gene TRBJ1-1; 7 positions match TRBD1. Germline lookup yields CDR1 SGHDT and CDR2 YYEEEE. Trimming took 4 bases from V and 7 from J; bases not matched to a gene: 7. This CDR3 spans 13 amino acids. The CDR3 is CASSAWDSREAFF. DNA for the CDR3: TGTGCCAGCAGCGCCTGGGACAGCCGTGAAGCTTTCTTT.

The DNA for the CDR3 is TGTGCCACCCGACACTGGAACACTGAAGCTTTCTTT. It yields the protein CATRHWNTEAFF. The chain is built from TRBV28 and TRBJ1-1; D is unclear. Deletions cut 10 bases from V and 1 base from J, with 10 bases between. The CDR3 spans 12 residues. Germline V CDR1 and CDR2: MDHEN, SYDVKM.

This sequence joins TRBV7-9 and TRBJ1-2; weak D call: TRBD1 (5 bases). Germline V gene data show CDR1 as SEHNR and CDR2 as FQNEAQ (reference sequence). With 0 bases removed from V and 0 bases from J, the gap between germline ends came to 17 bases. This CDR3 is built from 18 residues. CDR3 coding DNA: TGTGCCAGCAGCTTAGCGCTTGGGGTACAGGACACTAACTATGGCTACACCTTC. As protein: CASSLALGVQDTNYGYTF.

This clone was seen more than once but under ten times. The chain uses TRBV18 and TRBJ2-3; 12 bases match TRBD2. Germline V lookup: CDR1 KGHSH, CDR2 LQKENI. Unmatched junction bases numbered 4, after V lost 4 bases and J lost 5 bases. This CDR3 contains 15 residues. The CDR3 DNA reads TGTGCCAGCTCACGGGCTAGCGGGAGGGGAGATACGCAGTATTTT. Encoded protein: CASSRASGRGDTQYF.

Here the CDR3 DNA reads TGTGCCAGCAGGTACGGGGGGGAATTCAATTCACCCCTCCACTTT. Protein product: CASRYGGEFNSPLHF. The chain has TRBV6-1 and TRBJ1-6; D is possibly TRBD1 (5 bases). The V and J ends lost 6 bases and 7 bases respectively, with 16 bases between them. The CDR3 length is 15 residues. The germline V gene encodes CDR1 MNHNS and CDR2 SASEGT.

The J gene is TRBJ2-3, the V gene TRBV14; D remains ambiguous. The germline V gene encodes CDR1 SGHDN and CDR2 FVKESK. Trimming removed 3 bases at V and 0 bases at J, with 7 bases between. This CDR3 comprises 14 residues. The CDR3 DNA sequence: TGTGCCAGCAGCCACCTACCTAGCACAGATACGCAGTATTTT. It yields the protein CASSHLPSTDTQYF.